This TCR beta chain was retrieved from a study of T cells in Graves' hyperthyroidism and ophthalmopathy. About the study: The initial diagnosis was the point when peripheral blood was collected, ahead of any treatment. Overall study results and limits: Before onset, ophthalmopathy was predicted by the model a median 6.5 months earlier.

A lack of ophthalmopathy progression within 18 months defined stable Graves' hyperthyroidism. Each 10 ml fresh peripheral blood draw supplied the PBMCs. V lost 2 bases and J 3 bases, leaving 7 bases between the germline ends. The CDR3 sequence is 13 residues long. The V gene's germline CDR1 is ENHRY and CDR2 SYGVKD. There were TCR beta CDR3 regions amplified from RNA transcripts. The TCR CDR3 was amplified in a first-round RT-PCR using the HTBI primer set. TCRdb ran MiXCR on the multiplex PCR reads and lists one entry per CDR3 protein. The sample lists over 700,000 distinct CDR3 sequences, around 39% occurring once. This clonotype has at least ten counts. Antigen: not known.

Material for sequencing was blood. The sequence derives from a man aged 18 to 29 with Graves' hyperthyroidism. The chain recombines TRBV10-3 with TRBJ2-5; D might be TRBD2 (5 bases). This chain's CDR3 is CAISEKGEETQYF. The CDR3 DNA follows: TGTGCCATCAGTGAGAAGGGAGAAGAGACCCAGTACTTC.